The 15 T cell receptor beta chains presented below share a single source sample, sequenced in a study of blood T cell repertoires in COVID-19. Assay used: immunoSEQ multiplex PCR; TCRdb lists only in-frame clones, some missing. The sample has about 230,000 clones; 75% to 90% are singletons. What was sequenced was peripheral blood. Receptors were obtained from a woman aged 70-85 years with active or convalescent COVID-19.

This clone was detected only once. The chain joins TRBV5-4 to TRBJ2-7, with unresolved D. Trimming removed 2 bases from V and 6 bases from J, with 12 bases in between. CDR1 and CDR2 from the germline V gene are SGHNT and YYREEE (reference sequence). The CDR3 runs to 13 residues. In DNA form, the CDR3 reads TGTGCCAGCAGCTTACTCGGAGCTCGCGAGCAGTACTTC. It yields the protein CASSLLGAREQYF.

The chain couples TRBV19 to TRBJ2-5; 9 nucleotides agree with TRBD1. V shed 5 bases, J shed 5 bases, and the junction held 9 bases outside the gene matches. The CDR3 sequence is 15 residues long. Germline V gene lookup returns CDR1 LNHDA and CDR2 SQIVND (reference sequence). CDR3 DNA sequence: TGTGCCAGTAGTGTCGACCGGGACAGGGTGGAGACCCAGTACTTC. Protein product: CASSVDRDRVETQYF.

The V gene is TRBV4-3, the J gene TRBJ1-1; 9 nucleotides line up with TRBD1. The J segment lost 8 bases and the V segment lost 5 bases, leaving 9 bases of the junction unmatched. From germline, CDR1 is LGHNA and CDR2 YSLEER. The CDR3 extends over 14 amino acids. CDR3 DNA: TGCGCCAGCAGCTACTCGGGACAGGGAGAGGAAGCTTTCTTT. Translating gives CASSYSGQGEEAFF.

The chain has TRBV10-1 and TRBJ2-1, with 12 bases lining up with TRBD2. V was pared by 6 bases and J by 5 bases, with 5 bases of the junction left unmatched. The V gene's germline CDR1 is WNHNN and CDR2 SYGVQD (reference sequence). This CDR3 is 15 amino acids long. The CDR3 sequence: CASSLLAGGDNEQFF. CDR3 bases: TGCGCCAGCAGCCTACTAGCGGGGGGCGACAATGAGCAGTTCTTC.

The J gene is TRBJ1-2, the V gene TRBV3-1 (or the pseudogene TRBV3-2); unclear D gene. This CDR3 contains 14 residues. In germline, CDR1 is LGHDT, CDR2 YNNKEL (reference sequence). The V gene lost 1 base and the J gene lost 5 bases, with 11 bases spanning the gap. The CDR3 loop is CASSQASPVYGYTF. CDR3 sequence (DNA): TGTGCCAGCAGCCAAGCGTCTCCGGTGTATGGCTACACCTTC.

The chain joins TRBV20-1 to TRBJ2-4; maybe TRBD2 (6 bases). V was trimmed by 6 bases and J by 7 bases, leaving 10 bases between them. Germline V gives CDR1 DFQATT, CDR2 SNEGSKA (reference sequence). The CDR3 consists of 11 residues. The CDR3 region is CSAEGLNIQYF. In DNA form, the CDR3 reads TGCAGTGCGGAGGGGTTGAACATTCAGTACTTC.

The rearrangement joins TRBV7-2 to TRBJ2-1; 10 nucleotides align to TRBD2. The CDR3 is 14 residues long. Losses at the gene ends were 0 bases for V and 10 bases for J; bases not matched to a gene: 3. Germline CDR1 is SGHTA and CDR2 is FQGNSA. CDR3 region: CASSLAGSGREQFF. The CDR3 DNA reads as TGTGCCAGCAGCTTAGCCGGTAGCGGGAGGGAGCAGTTCTTC.

The J gene is TRBJ1-2, the V gene TRBV20-1; 10 nucleotides agree with TRBD1. With 5 bases clipped from V and 9 bases from J, the junction kept 3 bases outside the gene matches. The CDR3 has 11 residues. CDR1 and CDR2 (germline): DFQATT, SNEGSKA (reference sequence). The CDR3 is CSAGQGESYTF. The CDR3 DNA reads as TGCAGTGCTGGACAGGGGGAGAGCTACACCTTC.

The chain employs TRBV10-3 and TRBJ2-3, with D unresolved. This CDR3 has 14 amino acids. The ends were cut back, 3 bases at V and 2 bases at J, with 9 bases in the middle. Per the germline V gene, CDR1 is ENHRY and CDR2 is SYGVKD. The CDR3 sequence: CAISDSRVTDTQYF. The DNA of the CDR3 is TGTGCCATCAGTGATAGTCGAGTCACAGATACGCAGTATTTT.

V is TRBV7-9 and J is TRBJ2-1; TRBD2 matches 12 bases. The CDR3 totals 17 residues. In germline, CDR1 is SEHNR, CDR2 FQNEAQ (reference sequence). V lost 3 bases, J lost 9 bases, and 12 bases stayed unmatched. CDR3 sequence: CASSFDLGLAGGSEQFF. The CDR3, as DNA: TGTGCCAGCAGCTTTGACTTAGGGCTAGCGGGGGGGAGTGAGCAGTTCTTC. The complete variable domain, with remaining parts taken from reference TRBV7-9 and TRBJ2-1, reads DTGVSQNPRHKITKRGQNVTFRCDPISEHNRLYWYRQTLGQGPEFLTYFQNEAQLEKSRLLSDRFSAERPKGSFSTLEIQRTEQGDSAMYLCASSFDLGLAGGSEQFFGPGTRLTVL.

This clone has more than one count but fewer than ten. This chain connects TRBV5-5 to TRBJ2-7, with TRBD2 matching over 10 bases. This CDR3 has 19 residues. Germline CDR1 SGHKS, CDR2 YYEKEE (reference sequence). With 0 bases clipped from V and 0 bases from J, the junction kept 12 bases outside the gene matches. CDR3 in amino acids: CASSLAVASGGLYSYEQYF. CDR3 in DNA: TGTGCCAGCAGCTTGGCCGTGGCTAGCGGGGGTCTCTACTCCTACGAGCAGTACTTC. Using reference TRBV5-5 and TRBJ2-7 for the parts outside the CDR3, the full variable domain is DAGVTQSPTHLIKTRGQQVTLRCSPISGHKSVSWYQQVLGQGPQFIFQYYEKEERGRGNFPDRFSARQFPNYSSELNVNALLLGDSALYLCASSLAVASGGLYSYEQYFGPGTRLTVT.

The chain employs TRBV27 and TRBJ2-7; D call uncertain. This CDR3 region has 14 residues. Germline CDR1 is MNHEY and CDR2 is SMNVEV (reference sequence). Trimming cost V 0 bases and J 2 bases, with 8 bases left between them. Written as DNA, the CDR3 is TGTGCCAGCAGTTTATCGTCCCCGGCCTACGAGCAGTACTTC. Its translation is CASSLSSPAYEQYF.

Only a few counts were recorded for this clone. The V gene is TRBV12-5, the J gene TRBJ2-7; 7 bases are shared with TRBD2. Trimming at V came to 4 bases and at J to 4 bases, leaving 4 bases not matched to a gene. The CDR3 sequence is 13 residues long. Looked up from germline, CDR1 is LGHNT and CDR2 is FRNRAP. DNA of the CDR3: TGTGCTAGTGGTTCGGGCGGGGGTTACGAGCAGTACTTC. Translated, it gives CASGSGGGYEQYF.

This rearrangement joins TRBV9 to TRBJ2-7, with no clear D. The CDR3 consists of 14 residues. CDR1 is SGDLS, CDR2 YYNGEE, per germline. Trimming took 3 bases from V and 2 from J, leaving 12 bases between them. Here the CDR3 DNA reads TGTGCCAGCAGCGCCTCCCGCGCGCCCTACGAGCAGTACTTC. Its translation: CASSASRAPYEQYF.

For the CDR3, the DNA is TGTGCCAGCAGCCCTACTAGTCCCGGGGCCGGGGAGCTGTTTTTT. It is translated as CASSPTSPGAGELFF. The chain employs TRBV6-6 and TRBJ2-2; maybe TRBD2 (5 bases). The CDR3 runs to 15 residues. The ends were cut back, 6 bases at V and 6 bases at J, with 17 bases in the middle. Germline V gene sequence: CDR1 MNHNY, CDR2 SVGAGI (reference sequence).